The 10 T cell receptor beta chains below were found in one sample sequenced in a study of T cell responses to AZD1222 COVID-19 vaccine. Clones were read by immunoSEQ multiplex PCR, and TCRdb kept only the in-frame ones, dropping some. The sample lists 130,000 or so clones, 93% occurring once. This material consisted of peripheral blood, taken on day 0 of AZD1222 vaccination. The receptor set was obtained from an adult in good health.

This chain uses TRBV5-4 with TRBJ2-3, with D hard to call. Deletions cut 0 bases from V and 4 bases from J, with 3 bases between. This CDR3 comprises 12 residues. The germline gives CDR1 SGHNT, CDR2 YYREEE (reference sequence). This chain's CDR3 is CASSLGSDTQYF. The CDR3 nucleotides are TGTGCCAGCAGCTTGGGATCAGATACGCAGTATTTT. The full variable domain, rest sourced from reference TRBV5-4 and TRBJ2-3, is ETGVTQSPTHLIKTRGQQVTLRCSSQSGHNTVSWYQQALGQGPQFIFQYYREEENGRGNFPPRFSGLQFPNYSSELNVNALELDDSALYLCASSLGSDTQYFGPGTRLTVL.

The chain couples TRBV18 to TRBJ1-4, with D possibly matching TRBD1 (5 bases). Looked up from germline, CDR1 is KGHSH and CDR2 is LQKENI. The V end was cut by 6 bases, the J end by 13 bases, with 21 bases between. This CDR3 contains 14 residues. The CDR3 nucleotides are TGTGCCAGCTCGCCTCCCGTACTGGTCCAGGGACTGTTTTTT. It codes for CASSPPVLVQGLFF.

The chain has TRBV6-2 or TRBV6-3 and TRBJ1-3; 9 positions agree with TRBD1. CDR3 length equals 16 residues. V lost 5 bases and J lost 2; bases outside the gene matches: 7. Germline CDR1 and CDR2: MNHEY and SVGEGT. CDR3 residues: CASSNHRDRAGNTIYF. The CDR3 DNA reads TGTGCCAGCAGTAACCACCGGGACAGGGCTGGAAACACCATATATTTT.

The genes are TRBV6-5 and TRBJ1-2; D is undetermined. The germline V gene encodes CDR1 MNHEY and CDR2 SVGAGI. The CDR3 is made up of 15 amino acids. V lost 4 bases and J lost 4, with 16 bases in between. For the CDR3, the DNA is TGTGCCAGCAGTTCCCCCAGGACCTTCGGCTATGGCTACACCTTC. It specifies CASSSPRTFGYGYTF.

The V and J genes are TRBV6-5 and TRBJ2-7, with TRBD1 matching over 9 bases. The germline V gene has CDR1 MNHEY and CDR2 SVGAGI. J lost 3 bases, V lost 6 bases, and 9 bases had no gene match. The CDR3 is 15 amino acids. CDR3 amino acids: CASRTDRDRDYEQYF. The CDR3 DNA is TGTGCCAGCAGAACAGACCGGGACAGGGACTACGAGCAGTACTTC.

The J gene is TRBJ2-3, the V gene TRBV27; D unresolved. This CDR3 has 14 residues. The V end was cut by 6 bases, the J end by 0 bases, with 10 bases between. The germline CDR1 and CDR2 sequences are MNHEY and SMNVEV (reference sequence). The CDR3 coding sequence is TGTGCCAGCAGAGACCGACGAAGCACAGATACGCAGTATTTT. Translation gives CASRDRRSTDTQYF.

There are a few counts of this clone. This chain connects TRBV6-5 to TRBJ1-2; tentatively, D is TRBD1 (5 bases). The V gene's germline CDR1 is MNHEY and CDR2 SVGAGI. Trimming shortened V by 0 bases and J by 4 bases, and 12 bases separated the two germline ends. CDR3 length equals 15 residues. The CDR3 region has the DNA TGTGCCAGCAGTTACTCGAATAGGGGCGTCTATGGCTACACCTTC. It is translated as CASSYSNRGVYGYTF.

The chain uses TRBV2 and TRBJ1-5; D not certain. Looked up from germline, CDR1 is SNHLY and CDR2 is FYNNEI. Trimming cost V 7 bases and J 7 bases, with 11 bases left between them. This CDR3 region has 12 residues. The CDR3 sequence is CASNSLRQPQHF. The CDR3, as DNA: TGTGCCAGCAATTCCCTCCGGCAGCCCCAGCATTTT. Variable domain in full (rest from reference TRBV2 and TRBJ1-5): EPEVTQTPSHQVTQMGQEVILRCVPISNHLYFYWYRQILGQKVEFLVSFYNNEISEKSEIFDDQFSVERPDGSNFTLKIRSTKLEDSAMYFCASNSLRQPQHFGDGTRLSIL.

This chain uses TRBV7-8 with TRBJ1-1, with D possibly matching TRBD1 (6 bases). The CDR3 runs 14 residues. CDR1 is SGHVS and CDR2 is FQNEAQ in the germline V gene. V lost 3 bases to trimming and J lost 1 base, with 9 bases between them. CDR3: CASSFNRENTEAFF. The CDR3, as DNA: TGTGCCAGCAGCTTTAACAGGGAGAACACTGAAGCTTTCTTT.

The chain combines TRBV5-4 with TRBJ1-6; 9 bases align to TRBD1. The V and J ends lost 3 bases and 8 bases, in that order; junction bases with no gene match: 6. The length of the CDR3 is 15 residues. Germline V CDR1 and CDR2: SGHNT, YYREEE (reference sequence). For the CDR3, the DNA is TGTGCCAGCAGCTCCACCGGGACAGGGCATTCACCCCTCCACTTT. This gives the protein CASSSTGTGHSPLHF.